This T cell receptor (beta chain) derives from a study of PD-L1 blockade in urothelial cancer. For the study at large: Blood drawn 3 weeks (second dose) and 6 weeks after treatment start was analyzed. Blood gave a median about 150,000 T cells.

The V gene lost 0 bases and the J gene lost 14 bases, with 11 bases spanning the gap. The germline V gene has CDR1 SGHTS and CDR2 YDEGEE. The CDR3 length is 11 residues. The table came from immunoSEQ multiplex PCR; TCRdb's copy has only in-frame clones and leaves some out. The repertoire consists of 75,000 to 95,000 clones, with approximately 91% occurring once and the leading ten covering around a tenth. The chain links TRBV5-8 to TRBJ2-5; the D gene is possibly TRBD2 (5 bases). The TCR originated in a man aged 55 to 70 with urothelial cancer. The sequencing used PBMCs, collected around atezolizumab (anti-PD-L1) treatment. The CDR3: CASSLVGGDYF. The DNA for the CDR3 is TGTGCCAGCAGCTTGGTTGGAGGCGACTACTTC.